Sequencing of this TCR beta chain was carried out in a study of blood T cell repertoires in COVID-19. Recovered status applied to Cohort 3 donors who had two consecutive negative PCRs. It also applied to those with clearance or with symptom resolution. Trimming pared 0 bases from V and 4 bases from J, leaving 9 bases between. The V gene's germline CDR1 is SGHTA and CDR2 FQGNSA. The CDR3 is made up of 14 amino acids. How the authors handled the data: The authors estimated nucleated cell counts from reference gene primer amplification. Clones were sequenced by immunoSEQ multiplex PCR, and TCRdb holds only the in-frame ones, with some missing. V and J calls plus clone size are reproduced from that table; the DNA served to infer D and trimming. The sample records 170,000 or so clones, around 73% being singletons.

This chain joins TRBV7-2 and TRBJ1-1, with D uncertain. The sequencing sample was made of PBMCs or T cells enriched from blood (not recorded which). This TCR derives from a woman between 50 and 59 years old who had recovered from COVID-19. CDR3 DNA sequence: TGTGCCAGCAGCTTAGCGGGCCTGGGCACTGAAGCTTTCTTT. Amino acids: CASSLAGLGTEAFF.